Described below is a single TCR beta chain sequence and its context. The V gene's germline CDR1 is SQVTM and CDR2 ANQGSEA. This CDR3 contains 15 residues. The ends were cut back, 3 bases at V and 5 bases at J, with 18 bases in the middle. The assay was immunoSEQ multiplex PCR, and TCRdb's table has in-frame clones only and misses some. Of about 80,000 clones in the sample, over 90% were seen once. This entry comes from a study of technical replicates of blood from a few donors. This sequence joins TRBV29-1 and TRBJ2-3; TRBD2 might be the D (6 bases). Sequencing was done on a sample of T cells isolated from PBMCs. The receptor was isolated from a human donor in good health. DNA of the CDR3: TGCAGCGTTGAGGGGATCCGACGGGAGAGAGATACGCAGTATTTT. Its protein is CSVEGIRRERDTQYF.